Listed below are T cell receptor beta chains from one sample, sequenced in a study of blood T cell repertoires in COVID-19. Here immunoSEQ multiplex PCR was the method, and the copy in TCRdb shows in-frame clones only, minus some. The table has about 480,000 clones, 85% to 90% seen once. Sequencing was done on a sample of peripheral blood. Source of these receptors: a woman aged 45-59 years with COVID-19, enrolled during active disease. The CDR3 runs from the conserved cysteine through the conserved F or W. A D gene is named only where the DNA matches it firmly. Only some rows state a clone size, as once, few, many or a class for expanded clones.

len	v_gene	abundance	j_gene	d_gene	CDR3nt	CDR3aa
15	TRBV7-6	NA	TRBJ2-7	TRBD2	TGTGCCAGCAGCCCAACTAGCGGGGGTACCTACGAGCAGTACTTC	CASSPTSGGTYEQYF
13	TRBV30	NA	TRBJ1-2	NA	TGTGCCTGGCGGGTGAGTGGGGCACATGGCTACACCTTC	CAWRVSGAHGYTF
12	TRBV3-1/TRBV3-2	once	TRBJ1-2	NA	TGTGCCAGCAGCTCACCAGGCTATGGCTACACCTTC	CASSSPGYGYTF
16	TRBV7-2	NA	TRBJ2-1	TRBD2	TGTGCCAGCAGCTTGACCCCGGGACTAGCGGTCAATGAGCAGTTCTTC	CASSLTPGLAVNEQFF
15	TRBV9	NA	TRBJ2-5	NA	TGTGCCAGCAGCGTACTGGCAGGGGTCGGAGAGACCCAGTACTTC	CASSVLAGVGETQYF
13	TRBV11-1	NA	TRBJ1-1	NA	TGTGCCAGCAGCCCACAGGGTATCGATGAAGCTTTCTTT	CASSPQGIDEAFF
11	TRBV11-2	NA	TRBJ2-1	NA	TGTGCCAGCAGCTTAGGAACAGAGCAGTTCTTC	CASSLGTEQFF
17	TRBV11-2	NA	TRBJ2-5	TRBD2	TGTGCCAGCAGCTTAATGGGACTAGCGGGGGGCGGAGAGACCCAGTACTTC	CASSLMGLAGGGETQYF
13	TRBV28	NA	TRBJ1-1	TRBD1	TGTGCCAGCTCGGGACAGTTGCCCGCTGAAGCTTTCTTT	CASSGQLPAEAFF
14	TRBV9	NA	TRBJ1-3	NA	TGTGCCAGCAGCGACTCACCTGGGGGGAACACCATATATTTT	CASSDSPGGNTIYF
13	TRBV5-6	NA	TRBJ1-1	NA	TGTGCCAGCAGCCTGATACTCGAGACTGAAGCTTTCTTT	CASSLILETEAFF
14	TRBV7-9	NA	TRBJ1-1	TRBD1	TGTGCCAGCAGGCGCCTACAGGGGGACACTGAAGCTTTCTTT	CASRRLQGDTEAFF
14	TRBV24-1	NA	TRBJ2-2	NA	TGTGCCACCAGTGATTTTGGAGATACCGGGGAGCTGTTTTTT	CATSDFGDTGELFF
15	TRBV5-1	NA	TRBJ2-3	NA	TGCGCCAGCAGCTTGGTCGGGGGTGACACAGATACGCAGTATTTT	CASSLVGGDTDTQYF
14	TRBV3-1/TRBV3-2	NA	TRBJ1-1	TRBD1	TGTGCCAGCAGCCATAACAGGGGGCATAGTGAAGCTTTCTTT	CASSHNRGHSEAFF
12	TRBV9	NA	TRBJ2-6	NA	TGTGCCAGCAGGGCAGGGTCCAACGTCCTGACTTTC	CASRAGSNVLTF
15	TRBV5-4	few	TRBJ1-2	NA	TGTGCCAGCAGCCCCACTAATCAGGTCAGGGGTGGCTACACCTTC	CASSPTNQVRGGYTF
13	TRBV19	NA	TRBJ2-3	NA	TGTGCCAGTAGTCTTCTCGTCACAGATACGCAGTATTTT	CASSLLVTDTQYF
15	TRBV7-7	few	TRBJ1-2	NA	TGTGCCAGCAGCCCTTTCCAATCCACAGGAGAGGGCTACACCTTC	CASSPFQSTGEGYTF
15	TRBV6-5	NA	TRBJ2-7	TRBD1	TGTGCCAGCAGGGTACGGGACAGGGGATCCTACGAGCAGTACTTC	CASRVRDRGSYEQYF
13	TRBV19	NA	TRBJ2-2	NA	TGTGCCAGTAGTGGGACAACCACCGGGGAGCTGTTTTTT	CASSGTTTGELFF
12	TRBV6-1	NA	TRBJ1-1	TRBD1	TGTGCCAGCAGTGACAGGGGGACTGAAGCTTTCTTT	CASSDRGTEAFF
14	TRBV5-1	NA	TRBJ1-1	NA	TGCGCCAGCAGCTTTGAACAGGGTGACACTGAAGCTTTCTTT	CASSFEQGDTEAFF
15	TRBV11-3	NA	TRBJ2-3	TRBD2	TGTGCCAGCAGCTTAGCGCGGGGGGGCTCAGATACGCAGTATTTT	CASSLARGGSDTQYF
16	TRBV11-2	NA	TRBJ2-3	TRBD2	TGTGCCAGCAGCCCAAAGAGCGGGGGGGGCACAGATACGCAGTATTTT	CASSPKSGGGTDTQYF
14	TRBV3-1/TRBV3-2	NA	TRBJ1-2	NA	TGTGCCAGCAGCCCTTCGACAGGAGACTATGGCTACACCTTC	CASSPSTGDYGYTF
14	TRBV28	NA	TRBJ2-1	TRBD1	TGTGCCAGCAGTTCAGGGGGTGGTTTCAATGAGCAGTTCTTC	CASSSGGGFNEQFF
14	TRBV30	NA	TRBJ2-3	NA	TGTGCCTGGAGTGCCGATAGGAGGGTTGATACGCAGTATTTT	CAWSADRRVDTQYF
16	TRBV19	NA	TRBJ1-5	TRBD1	TGTGCCAGTAGTGGGAGACAGGGGGCGAGCAATCAGCCCCAGCATTTT	CASSGRQGASNQPQHF
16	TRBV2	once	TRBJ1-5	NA	TGTGCCAGCAGTGAATGGCAGGGCAATAGCAATCAGCCCCAGCATTTT	CASSEWQGNSNQPQHF
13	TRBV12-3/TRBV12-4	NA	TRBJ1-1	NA	TGTGCCAGCAGACGCGACAGATACACTGAAGCTTTCTTT	CASRRDRYTEAFF
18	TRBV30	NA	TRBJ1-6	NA	TGTGCCTGGAGTCGTGGCCGAACCCTACTATACTATAATTCACCCCTCCACTTT	CAWSRGRTLLYYNSPLHF
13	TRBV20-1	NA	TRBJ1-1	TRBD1	TGCAGTGCTAGTGGGGACAGGAACACTGAAGCTTTCTTT	CSASGDRNTEAFF
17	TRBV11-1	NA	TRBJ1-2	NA	TGTGCCAGCAGCTTAGCGGCGGGCCAGGGGCTTTTAGAGGGCTACACCTTC	CASSLAAGQGLLEGYTF
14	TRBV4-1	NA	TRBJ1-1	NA	TGCGCCAGCAGCCATGGGGAGCGACGGACTGAAGCTTTCTTT	CASSHGERRTEAFF
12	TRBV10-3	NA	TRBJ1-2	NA	TGTGCCATCAGTGAACAGGGTTTTGGCTACACCTTC	CAISEQGFGYTF
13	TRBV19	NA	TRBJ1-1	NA	TGTGCCAGTAGTATATCGGGGAACACTGAAGCTTTCTTT	CASSISGNTEAFF
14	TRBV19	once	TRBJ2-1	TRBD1	TGTGCCAGTAGTGGACAGGGGGCGCGGGGTGAGCAGTTCTTC	CASSGQGARGEQFF
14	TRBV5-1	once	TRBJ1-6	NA	TGCGCCAGCAGCTTGGAGTTGGGCGGGCAGTCCCTCCACTTT	CASSLELGGQSLHF
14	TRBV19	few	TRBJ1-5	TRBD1	TGTGCCAGTAGTACCGACAGGGGTGGTCAGCCCCAGCATTTT	CASSTDRGGQPQHF
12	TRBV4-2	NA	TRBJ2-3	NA	TGTGCCAGCAGCCAAGGGAGGGATACGCAGTATTTT	CASSQGRDTQYF
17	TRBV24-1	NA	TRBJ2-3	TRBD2	TGTGCCACCAGTGAGCCCCGGGGCGGGGGGGACACAGATACGCAGTATTTT	CATSEPRGGGDTDTQYF
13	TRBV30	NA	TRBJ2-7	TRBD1	TGTGCCTGGAGTCTACAGGGGGCCTACGAGCAGTACTTC	CAWSLQGAYEQYF
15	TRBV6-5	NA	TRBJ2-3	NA	TGTGCCAGCACCTCGGATCCGGGAGGCACAGATACGCAGTATTTT	CASTSDPGGTDTQYF
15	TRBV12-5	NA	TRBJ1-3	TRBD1	TGTGCTAGTGGTTCCCGACAGGGGGGGAGAAACACCATATATTTT	CASGSRQGGRNTIYF